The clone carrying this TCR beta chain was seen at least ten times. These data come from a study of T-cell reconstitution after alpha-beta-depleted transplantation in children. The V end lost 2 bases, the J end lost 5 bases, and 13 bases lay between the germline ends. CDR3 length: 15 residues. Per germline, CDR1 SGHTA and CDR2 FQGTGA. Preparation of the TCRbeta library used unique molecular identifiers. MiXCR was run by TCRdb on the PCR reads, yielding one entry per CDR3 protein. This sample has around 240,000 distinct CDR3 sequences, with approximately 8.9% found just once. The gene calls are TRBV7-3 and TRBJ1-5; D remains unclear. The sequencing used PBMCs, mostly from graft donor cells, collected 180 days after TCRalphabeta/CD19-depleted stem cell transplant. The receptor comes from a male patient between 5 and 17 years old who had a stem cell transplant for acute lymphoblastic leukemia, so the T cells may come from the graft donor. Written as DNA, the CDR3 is TGTGCCAGCAGCTTAGGGCGCCGGGTTGATCAGCCCCAGCATTTT. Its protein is CASSLGRRVDQPQHF.